These 15 T cell receptor beta chains originate from one sample sequenced in a study of T cell repertoires in cytomegalovirus infection. TCRdb fed the reads into MiXCR, producing one record per CDR3 protein. The data contain about 330,000 distinct CDR3 sequences, over 7.5% of them seen just once; the ten biggest clones take up 3.5% to 4.5%. The sample taken for sequencing was PBMCs. These receptors were collected from a human donor in good health (CMV status not recorded). Some clones in this sample may be carry-over from other donors' samples.

This clonotype was seen many times. This chain joins TRBV11-2 and TRBJ2-7; TRBD1 agrees at 8 bases. Trimming at V came to 5 bases and at J to 3 bases, leaving 18 bases not matched to a gene. This CDR3 region has 18 residues. Germline-derived CDR1 and CDR2 are SGHAT and FQNNGV. The CDR3 DNA sequence: TGTGCCAGCAGCCACCACGGACGACAGGGGAGTGTCTACTACGAGCAGTACTTC. It specifies CASSHHGRQGSVYYEQYF.

This clonotype was observed a few times. The V and J genes are TRBV7-2 and TRBJ1-6; a possible D gene is TRBD1 (6 bases). Germline assignment: CDR1 SGHTA and CDR2 FQGNSA. The V end was cut by 1 base, the J end by 9 bases, with 16 bases between. The CDR3 is 16 amino acids. The CDR3 is CASSLDRVTYGSPLHF. The CDR3 coding sequence is TGTGCCAGCAGCTTAGACAGGGTTACTTATGGTTCACCCCTCCACTTT.

The genes are TRBV3-1 and TRBJ2-3; tentatively, D is TRBD1 (5 bases). CDR3 size: 14 residues. CDR1 LGHDT and CDR2 YNNKEL come from the germline V gene (reference sequence). The germline V and J ends were trimmed by 3 bases and 1 base, with 8 bases remaining between them. As DNA, the CDR3 is TGTGCCAGCAGCCAGCAAGGGGGCACAGATACGCAGTATTTT. This sequence encodes CASSQQGGTDTQYF.

This clonotype was counted ten times or more. The rearrangement links TRBV7-2 to TRBJ2-7; TRBD1 matches at 8 bases. With V trimmed by 7 bases and J by 7 bases, 9 bases remained unmatched. This CDR3 is 13 amino acids long. Germline lookup yields CDR1 SGHTA and CDR2 FQGNSA. For the CDR3, the DNA is TGTGCCAGCACCCTGGACAGGGTGAAGGAGCAGTACTTC. Amino acid sequence: CASTLDRVKEQYF.

The chain couples TRBV10-3 to TRBJ2-7, with TRBD1 matching over 7 bases. Germline V CDR1 and CDR2: ENHRY, SYGVKD. The CDR3 totals 16 residues. Unmatched junction bases numbered 12, after V lost 6 bases and J lost 1 base. The CDR3 nucleotides read TGTGCCATCAGAGGAAATGACAGGGCGGCATCCTACGAGCAGTACTTC. It specifies CAIRGNDRAASYEQYF.

This sequence joins TRBV15 and TRBJ1-2, with 7 positions matching TRBD1. The CDR3 extends over 15 amino acids. Trimming took 0 bases from V and 3 from J; bases not matched to a gene: 4. In germline, CDR1 is LNHNV, CDR2 YYDKDF (reference sequence). The CDR3 is CATSRDPTGYYGYTF. CDR3 DNA: TGTGCCACCAGCAGAGATCCGACAGGGTACTATGGCTACACCTTC. Supplemented by reference TRBV15 and TRBJ1-2, the full variable domain reads DAMVIQNPRYQVTQFGKPVTLSCSQTLNHNVMYWYQQKSSQAPKLLFHYYDKDFNNEADTPDNFQSRRPNTSFCFLDIRSPGLGDTAMYLCATSRDPTGYYGYTFGSGTRLTVV.

V gene TRBV5-1 combines with J gene TRBJ2-4, with 11 bases fitting TRBD2. The CDR3 loop spans 18 amino acids. Trimming took 4 bases from V and 0 from J; bases not matched to a gene: 9. Germline lookup yields CDR1 SGHRS and CDR2 YFSETQ. The CDR3, as DNA: TGCGCCAGCAGCCTCACACCGGGACTAGCGGAAGCCAAAAACATTCAGTACTTC. Protein sequence: CASSLTPGLAEAKNIQYF.

This clonotype showed up just a few times. This chain joins TRBV19 and TRBJ2-2; 8 nucleotides agree with TRBD2. Per the germline V gene, CDR1 is LNHDA and CDR2 is SQIVND (reference sequence). Germline trimming cut 7 bases from V and 2 bases from J; bases unmatched to any gene: 9. The length of the CDR3 is 16 residues. In nucleotides, the CDR3 is TGTGCCAGTACCTCCCGGGGGGGCCGAAACACCGGGGAGCTGTTTTTT. Amino acids: CASTSRGGRNTGELFF.

Many counts were recorded for this clonotype. This rearrangement joins TRBV7-2 to TRBJ2-4, with 9 bases fitting TRBD2. This CDR3 region has 19 residues. Germline CDR1 is SGHTA and CDR2 is FQGNSA. V lost 2 bases, J lost 0 bases, and 11 bases stayed unmatched. CDR3 residues: CASSLIAGDNLLAKNIQYF. The CDR3 nucleotides are TGTGCCAGCAGCTTAATAGCGGGGGATAATCTACTAGCCAAAAACATTCAGTACTTC. Based on the CDR3 plus reference TRBV7-2 and TRBJ2-4, the full variable domain is GAGVSQSPSNKVTEKGKDVELRCDPISGHTALYWYRQSLGQGLEFLIYFQGNSAPDKSGLPSDRFSAERTGGSVSTLTIQRTQQEDSAVYLCASSLIAGDNLLAKNIQYFGAGTRLSVL.

Only a few counts were recorded for this clonotype. The chain uses TRBV27 and TRBJ2-3, with D unclear. V was clipped by 3 bases and J by 1 base, with 8 bases between them. CDR1 MNHEY and CDR2 SMNVEV come from the germline V gene (reference sequence). The CDR3 length is 14 residues. CDR3 sequence: CASSFQVRTDTQYF. CDR3 in DNA: TGTGCCAGCAGTTTTCAGGTCCGCACAGATACGCAGTATTTT.

The table lists this clonotype with a few counts. This chain joins TRBV24-1 and TRBJ2-2, with a weak D call TRBD2 (6 bases). With 1 base removed from V and 2 bases from J, the gap between germline ends came to 16 bases. The CDR3 totals 18 residues. Germline V lookup: CDR1 KGHDR, CDR2 SFDVKD. The CDR3 DNA reads TGTGCCACCAGTGATTTCCTCGGAGGGACTTTTAACACCGGGGAGCTGTTTTTT. Translation gives CATSDFLGGTFNTGELFF.

This clonotype was seen a handful of times. The chain links TRBV6-2 or TRBV6-3 to TRBJ2-7, with 10 bases identical to TRBD2. V gave up 7 bases and J gave up 0 bases; unmatched junction bases: 9. Germline V gene sequence: CDR1 MNHEY, CDR2 SVGEGT. The CDR3 runs 16 residues. The DNA of the CDR3 is TGTGCCAGCAACCTAAGGAGCGGGAGGGCCTCCTACGAGCAGTACTTC. It is translated as CASNLRSGRASYEQYF.

This clonotype was detected ten times or more. This chain's CDR3 is CASSPSGSNEQFF. The CDR3 DNA reads as TGTGCCAGCAGTCCTAGCGGGAGTAATGAGCAGTTCTTC. The rearrangement links TRBV28 to TRBJ2-1; 10 nucleotides align to TRBD2. With V trimmed by 5 bases and J by 7 bases, 2 bases remained unmatched. The CDR3 covers 13 residues. Germline loops: CDR1 MDHEN, CDR2 SYDVKM.

DNA for the CDR3: TGTGCTAGTGGTTCGGACAGCTCCTACGAGCAGTACTTC. This encodes CASGSDSSYEQYF. The chain combines TRBV12-5 with TRBJ2-7; a possible D gene is TRBD1 (6 bases). The CDR3 totals 13 residues. Between the trimmed V and J ends, which lost 4 bases and 0 bases, there was a span of 7 bases. Germline V lookup: CDR1 LGHNT, CDR2 FRNRAP.

The genes are TRBV6-2 or TRBV6-3 and TRBJ1-5, with D unclear. The CDR3 extends over 14 amino acids. The ends were cut back, 6 bases at V and 2 bases at J, with 11 bases in the middle. Per germline, CDR1 MNHEY and CDR2 SVGEGT. The CDR3 DNA follows: TGTGCCAGCAGCCCCCATGTCGGCAATCAGCCCCAGCATTTT. It is translated as CASSPHVGNQPQHF.